This T cell receptor (beta chain) stems from a study of cytomegalovirus exposure and HLA in healthy donors. PCR amplification relied on 60 Vbeta primers (plus 13 Jbeta primers). Profiling relied on immunoSEQ multiplex PCR, and the TCRdb table lists in-frame clones only, not all of them. The sample contains about 160,000 clones, just under 80% of which appear only once. Germline CDR1 KGHSH, CDR2 LQKENI. Trimming removed 3 bases from V and 3 bases from J; junction bases left unmatched: 5. This CDR3 is 15 amino acids long. The sequence came from a woman aged 50 to 65 in good health and CMV-seronegative. The material sequenced was PBMCs. The rearrangement uses TRBV18 and TRBJ2-5, with 9 bases aligning to TRBD1. Here the CDR3 reads CASSPPGQGEETQYF. CDR3 in DNA: TGTGCCAGCTCACCTCCGGGACAGGGAGAAGAGACCCAGTACTTC.